These 19 T cell receptor beta chains share one sample of origin, sequenced in a study of T-cell memory formation after mild COVID-19. TCRdb used MiXCR to reprocess the 5' RACE reads, holding one entry per CDR3 protein. Here the sample spans 70,000 to 100,000 distinct CDR3 sequences, over 13% being singletons. Sequenced material: PBMCs or a T cell subset sorted from them (not recorded which). Every receptor here comes from a man aged 18 to 29 who had mild COVID-19 (a few samples of this study predate the infection). Cell type and time point are not known.

The chain is built from TRBV4-2 and TRBJ1-5; D may be TRBD1 (5 bases). The germline gives CDR1 LGHNA, CDR2 YNFKEQ. The CDR3 has 17 amino acids. V was pared by 0 bases and J by 6 bases, with 18 bases between. The CDR3: CASSQDMGTRFRQPQHF. The CDR3 DNA follows: TGTGCCAGCAGCCAAGATATGGGGACGCGCTTCCGTCAGCCCCAGCATTTT.

This clonotype was picked up a small number of times. The chain carries TRBV4-2 and TRBJ2-1; the D gene is possibly TRBD2 (5 bases). V was cut by 3 bases and J by 0 bases, with 12 bases left in between. The V gene's germline CDR1 is LGHNA and CDR2 YNFKEQ. This CDR3 is 16 amino acids long. This chain's CDR3 is CASSQVDGGSYNEQFF. For the CDR3, the DNA is TGTGCCAGCAGCCAGGTCGACGGAGGCTCCTACAATGAGCAGTTCTTC.

The gene calls are TRBV27 and TRBJ1-1; D ambiguous. V lost 3 bases to trimming and J lost 4 bases, with 15 bases between them. The CDR3 extends over 15 amino acids. Per the germline V gene, CDR1 is MNHEY and CDR2 is SMNVEV (reference sequence). The CDR3 here is CASSFPGVLVTEAFF. The DNA of the CDR3 is TGTGCCAGCAGTTTCCCCGGGGTGTTGGTCACTGAAGCTTTCTTT.

The chain combines TRBV29-1 with TRBJ2-7; possible D gene TRBD1, 6 bases. The V end lost 8 bases, the J end lost 4 bases, and 30 bases lay between the germline ends. The CDR3 extends over 17 amino acids. Germline CDR1 reads SQVTM; CDR2 reads ANQGSEA. In DNA form, the CDR3 reads TGCAGCATTGCGAATACAGGGTCCCCATCCCTTCCTTACGAGCAGTACTTC. Protein sequence: CSIANTGSPSLPYEQYF.

This clonotype was picked up a small number of times. The J gene is TRBJ2-7, the V gene TRBV11-1, with unresolved D. The V gene lost 3 bases and the J gene lost 1 base, with 10 bases spanning the gap. The length of the CDR3 is 14 residues. CDR1 and CDR2 from the germline V gene are SGHAT and FQDESV (reference sequence). CDR3 amino acids: CASSFYPDSYEQYF. The CDR3 region has the DNA TGTGCCAGCAGCTTTTACCCAGATTCCTACGAGCAGTACTTC.

This clonotype was observed a few times. The V gene is TRBV7-9, the J gene TRBJ2-1, with a weak D call TRBD1 (6 bases). The germline gives CDR1 SEHNR, CDR2 FQNEAQ (reference sequence). The CDR3 has 15 residues. V dropped 2 bases and J dropped 4 bases, with 12 bases sitting between them. CDR3 DNA: TGTGCCAGCAGCTTAACCCGGGACACTTACAATGAGCAGTTCTTC. Translating it yields CASSLTRDTYNEQFF. Filled out from reference TRBV7-9 and TRBJ2-1, the complete variable domain reads DTGVSQNPRHKITKRGQNVTFRCDPISEHNRLYWYRQTLGQGPEFLTYFQNEAQLEKSRLLSDRFSAERPKGSFSTLEIQRTEQGDSAMYLCASSLTRDTYNEQFFGPGTRLTVL.

This chain connects TRBV4-2 to TRBJ2-1; D possibly uses TRBD1 or TRBD2 (5 bases each). The germline gives CDR1 LGHNA, CDR2 YNFKEQ. This CDR3 spans 14 amino acids. Deletions cut 5 bases from V and 7 bases from J, with 15 bases between. The CDR3 DNA sequence: TGTGCCAGCAGCGCAACCGGGGCAGGGAATGAGCAGTTCTTC. Residues: CASSATGAGNEQFF.

This clonotype has a handful of counts. The chain carries TRBV7-9 and TRBJ1-1; D is unclear. CDR1 and CDR2 (germline): SEHNR, FQNEAQ (reference sequence). CDR3 length equals 16 residues. V shed 4 bases and J shed 3 bases, with 18 bases lying between them. CDR3 bases: TGTGCCAGCAGCTCCCCCATCCTCCTAAAGGACACTGAAGCTTTCTTT. Amino acids: CASSSPILLKDTEAFF.

V usage is TRBV29-1 and J usage is TRBJ2-1; TRBD1 might be the D (6 bases). CDR1 is SQVTM and CDR2 is ANQGSEA in the germline V gene. Trimming shortened V by 5 bases and J by 7 bases, and 18 bases separated the two germline ends. The length of the CDR3 is 14 residues. The CDR3 region has the DNA TGCAGCGTTAAAGGGGGACCCGTGGGTAATGAGCAGTTCTTC. It yields the protein CSVKGGPVGNEQFF.

This clonotype was seen a few times. This sequence joins TRBV7-9 and TRBJ2-7; no firm D call. Germline CDR1 SEHNR, CDR2 FQNEAQ (reference sequence). V was cut by 5 bases and J by 3 bases, with 17 bases left in between. The CDR3 contains 15 residues. CDR3 amino acids: CASSPSRIGFYEQYF. In DNA, the CDR3 is TGTGCCAGCAGCCCCAGCCGAATTGGGTTCTACGAGCAGTACTTC.

This chain connects TRBV7-3 to TRBJ1-1; D ambiguous. This CDR3 spans 17 amino acids. From germline, CDR1 is SGHTA and CDR2 FQGTGA. V lost 4 bases and J 1 base, leaving 19 bases between the germline ends. CDR3 bases: TGTGCCAGCAGCTCGGGTCGAGTCGGACCGACGAACACTGAAGCTTTCTTT. This encodes CASSSGRVGPTNTEAFF. Full variable domain (rest looked up from reference TRBV7-3 and TRBJ1-1): GAGVSQTPSNKVTEKGKYVELRCDPISGHTALYWYRQSLGQGPEFLIYFQGTGAADDSGLPNDRFFAVRPEGSVSTLKIQRTERGDSAVYLCASSSGRVGPTNTEAFFGQGTRLTVV.

This clonotype came up a few times. This chain links TRBV4-1 with TRBJ1-2; D is perhaps TRBD1 (5 bases). The V end lost 4 bases, the J end lost 4 bases, and 10 bases lay between the germline ends. The CDR3 has 13 amino acids. Germline V gene data show CDR1 as MGHRA and CDR2 as YSYEKL. The CDR3 region has the DNA TGCGCCAGCAGCCCCCGGGACGGCTATGGCTACACCTTC. Amino acids: CASSPRDGYGYTF.

The sample holds many counts of this clonotype. V and J are TRBV5-1 and TRBJ2-1, with D possibly matching TRBD1 (5 bases). V was pared by 0 bases and J by 6 bases, with 10 bases between. The CDR3 totals 14 residues. Germline V CDR1 and CDR2: SGHRS, YFSETQ. This chain's CDR3 is CASSLEGVGNEQFF. CDR3 in DNA: TGCGCCAGCAGCTTGGAAGGGGTCGGCAATGAGCAGTTCTTC.

This sequence joins TRBV20-1 and TRBJ1-2, with a possible D match to TRBD1 (6 bases). The CDR3 loop spans 13 amino acids. CDR1 DFQATT and CDR2 SNEGSKA come from the germline V gene (reference sequence). The V gene lost 6 bases and the J gene lost 5 bases, with 16 bases spanning the gap. The CDR3 DNA sequence: TGCAGTGCCCACCCGGGGGGCTTATATGGCTACACCTTC. It translates to CSAHPGGLYGYTF.

The rearrangement uses TRBV28 and TRBJ2-2; the D is unclear. The V gene lost 5 bases and the J gene lost 1 base, with 11 bases spanning the gap. The germline V gene has CDR1 MDHEN and CDR2 SYDVKM. The CDR3 is made up of 15 amino acids. The CDR3 DNA reads TGTGCCAGCAGTCTTGGACGGCGGAACACCGGGGAGCTGTTTTTT. This sequence encodes CASSLGRRNTGELFF.

In this sample, this clonotype turned up a few times. This chain connects TRBV25-1 to TRBJ1-2, with D possibly TRBD1 on 5 matching bases. Deletions cut 0 bases from V and 5 bases from J, with 10 bases between. Germline loops: CDR1 MGHDK, CDR2 SYGVNS. The CDR3 has 14 amino acids. The CDR3 nucleotides are TGTGCCAGCAGTGAATACGGGGGTTGGTATGGCTACACCTTC. It is translated as CASSEYGGWYGYTF.

V usage is TRBV6-5 and J usage is TRBJ1-1, with TRBD1 matching over 11 bases. The V gene end was trimmed by 0 bases and the J gene end by 4 bases; junction bases not matched to a gene: 4. This CDR3 contains 16 residues. Per the germline V gene, CDR1 is MNHEY and CDR2 is SVGAGI. Here the CDR3 reads CASSYSKGTGGTEAFF. The CDR3, as DNA: TGTGCCAGCAGTTACTCGAAAGGGACAGGGGGCACTGAAGCTTTCTTT.

V gene TRBV24-1 combines with J gene TRBJ2-1; D might be TRBD1 (5 bases). The V gene's germline CDR1 is KGHDR and CDR2 SFDVKD. V gave up 1 base and J gave up 0 bases, with 12 bases separating them. The CDR3 covers 17 residues. CDR3 bases: TGTGCCACCAGTGATTTCCCGACAGACAGCTCCTACAATGAGCAGTTCTTC. This encodes CATSDFPTDSSYNEQFF.

This clonotype was picked up a small number of times. The chain combines TRBV20-1 with TRBJ2-7, with 10 nucleotides matching TRBD1. The CDR3 has 14 amino acids. Unmatched junction bases numbered 5, after V lost 6 bases and J lost 0 bases. CDR1 is DFQATT and CDR2 is SNEGSKA in the germline V gene (reference sequence). For the CDR3, the DNA is TGCAGTGCGGGACAGGGGCTATACTCCTACGAGCAGTACTTC. Translating gives CSAGQGLYSYEQYF.